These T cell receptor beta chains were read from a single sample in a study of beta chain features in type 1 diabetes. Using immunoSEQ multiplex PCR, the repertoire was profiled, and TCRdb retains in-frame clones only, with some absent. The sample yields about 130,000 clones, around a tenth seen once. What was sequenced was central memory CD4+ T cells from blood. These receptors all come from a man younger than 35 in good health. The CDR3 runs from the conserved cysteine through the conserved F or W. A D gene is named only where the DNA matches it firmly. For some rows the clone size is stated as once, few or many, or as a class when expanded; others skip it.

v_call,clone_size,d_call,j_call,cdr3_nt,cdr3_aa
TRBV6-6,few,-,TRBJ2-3,TGTGCCAGCAGTCAACAGGGAGAGACCACAGCTACGCAGTATTTT,CASSQQGETTATQYF
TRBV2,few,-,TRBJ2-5,TGTGCCAGCAGTGGTACAGGTCAAGAGACCCAGTACTTC,CASSGTGQETQYF
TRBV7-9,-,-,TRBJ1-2,TGTGCCAGCAGCTTATTCGGGAACTATGGCTACACCTTC,CASSLFGNYGYTF
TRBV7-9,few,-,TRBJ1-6,TGTGCCAGCAGCCTAAGGAGGGAAAATTCACCCCTCCACTTT,CASSLRRENSPLHF
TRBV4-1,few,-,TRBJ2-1,TGCGCCAGCAGCCAAGACGAGGGGGACCCTTACAATGAGCAGTTCTTC,CASSQDEGDPYNEQFF
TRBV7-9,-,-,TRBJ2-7,TGTGCCAGCAGCTCATACGAGGGTATCCCCTACGAGCAGTACTTC,CASSSYEGIPYEQYF
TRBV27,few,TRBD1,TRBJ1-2,TGTGCCAGCAGTCCCGGACAGGGATCCATCTATGGCTACACCTTC,CASSPGQGSIYGYTF
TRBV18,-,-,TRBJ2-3,TGTGCCAGCTCACCCCGGAGAGAAACAGATACGCAGTATTTT,CASSPRRETDTQYF
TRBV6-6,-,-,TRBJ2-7,TGTGCCAGCAGAGCTGACAGAGCGCAGTACTTC,CASRADRAQYF
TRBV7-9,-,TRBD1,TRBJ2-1,TGTGCCAGCAGCGTACGACAGGGAGCCAATGAGCAGTTCTTC,CASSVRQGANEQFF
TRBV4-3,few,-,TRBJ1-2,TGCGCCAGCAGCCAAGAATTGGGGCAGGGTGGCTACACCTTC,CASSQELGQGGYTF
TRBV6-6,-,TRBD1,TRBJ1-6,TGTGCCAGCAATCTGGGGACAGGAGCATCACCCCTCCACTTT,CASNLGTGASPLHF
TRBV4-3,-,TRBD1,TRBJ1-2,TGCGCCAGCAGCCATGATACAGGGGGCAGCTATGGCTACACCTTC,CASSHDTGGSYGYTF
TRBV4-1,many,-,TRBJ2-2,TGCGCCAGCAGCCAAGATTCGGTCAGGGCCCCCGGGGAGCTGTTTTTT,CASSQDSVRAPGELFF
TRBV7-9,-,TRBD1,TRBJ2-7,TGTGCCACGGGGGACAGGGGAACCTACGAGCAGTACTTC,CATGDRGTYEQYF